Following are 2 T cell receptor beta chains from one sample sequenced in a study of regulatory T cells in long-lasting Graves disease. The TCR beta library used iRepertoire HTBI primers with Arm-PCR amplification of CDR3. TCRdb re-derived calls from the multiplex PCR reads in MiXCR, one entry per CDR3 protein. The table includes 350,000 to 400,000 distinct CDR3 sequences, roughly 15% detected once. Specified time point: newly diagnosed GD, antithyroid drugs for less than 3 months. Preparation of the TCR library used RNA extracted from PBMCs. The sample was peripheral blood mononuclear cells (PBMCs), taken at new diagnosis, from a patient treated with antithyroid drugs. These receptors were taken from a female donor with Graves disease.

This clonotype showed up many times. This sequence joins TRBV18 and TRBJ1-5; D may be TRBD1 (5 bases). Trimming took off 5 bases at V and 7 bases at J, with 15 bases between the two ends. Germline loops: CDR1 KGHSH, CDR2 LQKENI. There are 14 residues in the CDR3. DNA of the CDR3: TGTGCCAGCTCAGCCGGGACGAGGGACCAGCCCCAGCATTTT. This translates into CASSAGTRDQPQHF.

This clonotype occurred many times. The chain uses TRBV5-1 and TRBJ2-3; 11 positions match TRBD2. V shed 4 bases, J shed 0 bases, and the junction held 10 bases outside the gene matches. Germline V CDR1 and CDR2: SGHRS, YFSETQ. CDR3 length: 18 residues. The CDR3 coding sequence is TGCGCCAGCAGCACGGGCGCTAGCGGGGGGATTAGCACAGATACGCAGTATTTT. This codes for CASSTGASGGISTDTQYF.